This T cell receptor beta chain originates from a study of cytomegalovirus exposure and HLA in healthy donors. General study results and limits: When the data were analyzed later, several of the most significant clusters appeared to be linked to common viral pathogens. The study dropped some indistinguishable V segments, TRBV6-2 and TRBV6-3 among them. It was in a later analysis that TCR association rates were seen to vary by HLA locus, highest for DRB1 and lowest for HLA-C.

CDR3 length: 16 residues. V dropped 0 bases and J dropped 7; count of bases not matched to a gene: 10. The germline gives CDR1 SGHTS, CDR2 YDEGEE. In the PCR, 60 Vbeta and 13 Jbeta primers were used. In the original analysis: Unique TCR beta chains numbered around 75 million in a later analysis, with around 10 million shared. Generated by immunoSEQ multiplex PCR, the TCRdb table keeps only in-frame clones and is missing some. V, J and clone size are taken as reported in that table, and D and trimming were inferred from the DNA itself. The table has 130,000 or so clones, roughly 75% seen once. To note about this clone: Its antigen is not identified.

This clonotype originated in a man aged 25 to 45 in good health and CMV-seronegative. The chain recombines TRBV5-8 with TRBJ1-5, with 7 bases fitting TRBD1. The sample consisted of PBMCs. As DNA, the CDR3 is TGTGCCAGCAGCTTGGATCTAGGGGCAGGGGGACAGCCCCAGCATTTT. Protein sequence: CASSLDLGAGGQPQHF.